A single sample is the source of the 32 T cell receptor beta chains below, sequenced in a study of cytomegalovirus exposure and HLA in healthy donors. Using immunoSEQ multiplex PCR, the repertoire was profiled, and TCRdb retains in-frame clones only, with some absent. Of some 63,000 clones in the sample, around 90% were seen once. Material: PBMCs. The receptors were sampled from a woman younger than 30 in good health and CMV-seronegative.

The chain couples TRBV5-4 to TRBJ2-7, with 14 bases lining up with TRBD2. V shed 7 bases and J 6 bases; nucleotides not matched to a gene: 9. The CDR3 runs to 15 residues. CDR1 and CDR2 from the germline V gene are SGHNT and YYREEE (reference sequence). As DNA, the CDR3 is TGTGCCAGCGGACTAGCGGGAGGTGGGGGCCTCGAGCAGTACTTC. Translation gives CASGLAGGGGLEQYF.

This clone was seen a few times. V and J are TRBV6-5 and TRBJ2-3; maybe TRBD2 (6 bases). The germline CDR1 and CDR2 sequences are MNHEY and SVGAGI. The germline V and J ends were trimmed by 5 bases and 1 base, with 10 bases remaining between them. The CDR3 extends over 14 amino acids. Here the CDR3 reads CASSRPSGTDTQYF. CDR3 nucleotides: TGTGCCAGCAGTCGACCTAGCGGCACAGATACGCAGTATTTT.

The V and J genes are TRBV5-1 and TRBJ1-2; TRBD1 agrees at 8 bases. This CDR3 has 14 residues. CDR1 is SGHRS and CDR2 is YFSETQ in the germline V gene. V was pared by 2 bases and J by 8 bases, with 8 bases of the junction left unmatched. CDR3: CASSLVQGARGYTF. In nucleotides, the CDR3 is TGCGCCAGCAGCTTAGTTCAGGGGGCGCGGGGCTACACCTTC.

The chain combines TRBV18 with TRBJ2-7, with D tentatively TRBD1 (5 bases). With 1 base removed from V and 6 bases from J, the gap between germline ends came to 7 bases. There are 12 residues in the CDR3. CDR1 and CDR2 (germline): KGHSH, LQKENI. CDR3 DNA sequence: TGTGCCAGCTCACCACAGGGGCTCGAGCAGTACTTC. Translated, it gives CASSPQGLEQYF.

V usage is TRBV11-1 and J usage is TRBJ2-3; a possible D gene is TRBD1 (6 bases). Germline assignment: CDR1 SGHAT and CDR2 FQDESV (reference sequence). The CDR3 totals 15 residues. V lost 1 base and J lost 1, with 9 bases in between. CDR3 in amino acids: CASSLGGHRTDTQYF. The CDR3 nucleotides are TGTGCCAGCAGCTTAGGGGGACACCGCACAGATACGCAGTATTTT.

The J gene is TRBJ1-2, the V gene TRBV27; perhaps TRBD1 as D (6 bases). Trimming removed 4 bases at V and 3 bases at J, with 15 bases between. CDR3 size: 15 residues. Germline V lookup: CDR1 MNHEY, CDR2 SMNVEV (reference sequence). CDR3 sequence: CASSSPGVGHYGYTF. The CDR3 coding sequence is TGTGCCAGCAGTTCCCCAGGGGTAGGTCACTATGGCTACACCTTC.

The V call is TRBV27, the J call TRBJ1-2; TRBD1 matches 7 bases. The junction had 6 bases not matched to a gene; V was cut back by 1 base and J by 7 bases. The CDR3 consists of 14 residues. Germline loops: CDR1 MNHEY, CDR2 SMNVEV (reference sequence). DNA of the CDR3: TGTGCCAGCAGTTTATTGGGGCAGGGGGGTGGCTACACCTTC. It encodes CASSLLGQGGGYTF.

This clone came up once. This chain uses TRBV29-1 with TRBJ2-7, with 10 nucleotides matching TRBD1. Trimming took 7 bases from V and 5 from J; bases not matched to a gene: 11. The CDR3 consists of 14 residues. CDR1 and CDR2 from the germline V gene are SQVTM and ANQGSEA. The CDR3 DNA reads as TGCAGCGGTAACCGGGGACAGGGGATCAACGAGCAGTACTTC. Translation: CSGNRGQGINEQYF.

The chain is built from TRBV7-9 and TRBJ2-1; 8 bases fit TRBD1. Germline trimming cut 5 bases from V and 10 bases from J; bases unmatched to any gene: 10. This CDR3 comprises 14 residues. Germline V gene data show CDR1 as SEHNR and CDR2 as FQNEAQ (reference sequence). CDR3 DNA: TGTGCCAGCAGCCGGACAGGGAGTTCAGGAGAGCAGTTCTTC. This translates into CASSRTGSSGEQFF.

The chain combines TRBV19 with TRBJ1-1, with 9 bases aligning to TRBD1. The V gene end was trimmed by 3 bases and the J gene end by 5 bases; junction bases not matched to a gene: 7. Germline CDR1 and CDR2: LNHDA and SQIVND (reference sequence). CDR3 size: 15 residues. The CDR3 loop is CASSIGDRALTEAFF. CDR3 nucleotide sequence: TGTGCCAGTAGTATTGGGGACAGGGCCCTGACTGAAGCTTTCTTT.

This chain connects TRBV5-1 to TRBJ1-1; no reliable D call. Trimming removed 6 bases at V and 1 base at J, with 13 bases between. In germline, CDR1 is SGHRS, CDR2 YFSETQ. The CDR3 totals 14 residues. The DNA for the CDR3 is TGCGCCAGCAACCCGGGGTGGGGGAACACTGAAGCTTTCTTT. It yields the protein CASNPGWGNTEAFF.

The genes are TRBV6-6 and TRBJ1-5, with D perhaps matching TRBD1 (5 bases). Germline V lookup: CDR1 MNHNY, CDR2 SVGAGI (reference sequence). The CDR3 length is 13 residues. Trimming stripped 5 bases from V and 5 bases from J, with 10 bases between. CDR3 coding DNA: TGTGCCAGCAGTCTACAGGCAGATCAGCCCCAGCATTTT. As protein: CASSLQADQPQHF.

The chain has TRBV4-1 and TRBJ2-4; D possibly corresponds to TRBD2 (6 bases). The CDR3 is 14 amino acids. The V end was cut by 1 base, the J end by 6 bases, with 10 bases between. From germline, CDR1 is MGHRA and CDR2 YSYEKL. Here the CDR3 DNA reads TGCGCCAGCAGCCAAGTCGGAGGGCTAAACATTCAGTACTTC. Its protein is CASSQVGGLNIQYF.

The chain has TRBV19 and TRBJ1-1, with TRBD1 matching 10 bases. After removal of 5 bases from V and 0 bases from J, the junction contained 15 bases not matched to a gene. The CDR3 is made up of 19 amino acids. Per the germline V gene, CDR1 is LNHDA and CDR2 is SQIVND (reference sequence). The CDR3 nucleotides are TGTGCCAGTAGTGGTGGACAGGGGGTAATCCAAATTTTGAACACTGAAGCTTTCTTT. Its translation is CASSGGQGVIQILNTEAFF.

This rearrangement joins TRBV5-4 to TRBJ2-2; TRBD2 agrees at 10 bases. V dropped 5 bases and J dropped 3; count of bases not matched to a gene: 4. The length of the CDR3 is 15 residues. Germline loops: CDR1 SGHNT, CDR2 YYREEE (reference sequence). CDR3: CASSLGLADTGELFF. The CDR3 region has the DNA TGTGCCAGCAGTCTAGGACTAGCGGACACCGGGGAGCTGTTTTTT.

The genes are TRBV28 and TRBJ1-5; TRBD1 matches at 8 bases. The ends lost 5 bases at V and 2 bases at J; junction bases unmatched: 11. Germline V gene lookup returns CDR1 MDHEN and CDR2 SYDVKM. CDR3 length equals 17 residues. Here the CDR3 reads CASSTQGVQGGNQPQHF. The CDR3 nucleotides read TGTGCCAGCAGTACACAGGGGGTCCAGGGTGGCAATCAGCCCCAGCATTTT.

The chain carries TRBV6-6 and TRBJ1-1; 7 bases match TRBD1. The V gene's germline CDR1 is MNHNY and CDR2 SVGAGI (reference sequence). V dropped 11 bases and J dropped 10; count of bases not matched to a gene: 13. The CDR3 is made up of 12 amino acids. CDR3 sequence: CAARGEGARAFF. The CDR3 DNA sequence: TGTGCCGCTAGGGGTGAGGGGGCAAGAGCTTTCTTT.

This chain links TRBV11-2 with TRBJ1-4; D uncertain. The CDR3 consists of 15 residues. Trimming stripped 4 bases from V and 0 bases from J, with 9 bases between. Germline CDR1 is SGHAT and CDR2 is FQNNGV. CDR3 coding DNA: TGTGCCAGCAGCTCGCCAGGTTCAACTAATGAAAAACTGTTTTTT. Translation gives CASSSPGSTNEKLFF.

This chain uses TRBV28 with TRBJ1-1, with D hard to call. The CDR3 spans 17 residues. From germline, CDR1 is MDHEN and CDR2 SYDVKM. Trimming removed 6 bases at V and 1 base at J, with 21 bases between. CDR3 sequence reads: CASSHYPRRETNTEAFF. Written as DNA, the CDR3 is TGTGCCAGCAGCCATTACCCACGTCGGGAGACGAACACTGAAGCTTTCTTT.

This clone was picked up one time. DNA for the CDR3: TGTGCCTGGAATCGAGAGGGATACGAGCAGTACTTC. Translating it yields CAWNREGYEQYF. This chain connects TRBV30 to TRBJ2-7; a weak D match, TRBD2 (5 bases). CDR3 length equals 12 residues. The germline CDR1 and CDR2 sequences are GTSNPN and SVGIG (reference sequence). Trimming cost V 4 bases and J 4 bases, with 11 bases left between them.

The chain carries TRBV19 and TRBJ1-5, with 9 bases matching TRBD1. The germline CDR1 and CDR2 sequences are LNHDA and SQIVND (reference sequence). After removal of 4 bases from V and 0 bases from J, the junction contained 7 bases not matched to a gene. The CDR3 is made up of 17 amino acids. This chain's CDR3 is CASSTSGQGNSNQPQHF. DNA of the CDR3: TGTGCCAGTAGTACATCGGGACAGGGTAATAGCAATCAGCCCCAGCATTTT.

The gene calls are TRBV4-1 and TRBJ2-1; D is possibly TRBD1 (5 bases). The ends were cut back, 3 bases at V and 6 bases at J, with 18 bases in the middle. CDR3 length: 16 amino acids. Germline V gives CDR1 MGHRA, CDR2 YSYEKL. The CDR3 DNA reads as TGCGCCAGCAGCCAGCCCTGGCAGGGTATTTCCAATGAGCAGTTCTTC. Its translation: CASSQPWQGISNEQFF.

The CDR3 protein is CASSLAVTGQETQYF. CDR3 DNA sequence: TGTGCCAGCAGCTTAGCGGTTACAGGGCAAGAGACCCAGTACTTC. V is TRBV7-9 and J is TRBJ2-5; the D gene is possibly TRBD1 (6 bases). The CDR3 contains 15 residues. The ends were cut back, 0 bases at V and 2 bases at J, with 10 bases in the middle. CDR1 is SEHNR, CDR2 FQNEAQ, per germline (reference sequence).

V gene TRBV5-4 combines with J gene TRBJ2-7, with D possibly matching TRBD2 (5 bases). CDR1 is SGHNT, CDR2 YYREEE, per germline (reference sequence). The CDR3 spans 15 residues. The ends were cut back, 7 bases at V and 3 bases at J, with 20 bases in the middle. The CDR3 loop reads CASGYRSGALYEQYF. The DNA for the CDR3 is TGTGCCAGCGGATACCGGAGCGGAGCCCTCTACGAGCAGTACTTC. Looking up the rest from reference TRBV5-4 and TRBJ2-7 gives the full variable domain: ETGVTQSPTHLIKTRGQQVTLRCSSQSGHNTVSWYQQALGQGPQFIFQYYREEENGRGNFPPRFSGLQFPNYSSELNVNALELDDSALYLCASGYRSGALYEQYFGPGTRLTVT.

This clone was counted a few times. The chain is built from TRBV23-1 and TRBJ2-7; 8 positions match TRBD2. TRBV23-1 counts as an open reading frame of uncertain function. There are 15 residues in the CDR3. The J segment lost 3 bases and the V segment lost 2 bases, leaving 6 bases of the junction unmatched. CDR3 loop: CASSQGREVCYEQYF. The CDR3, as DNA: TGCGCCAGCAGTCAAGGGCGGGAGGTCTGCTACGAGCAGTACTTC.

The J gene is TRBJ2-2, the V gene TRBV7-9; 8 bases align to TRBD1. The CDR3 is 14 amino acids. Germline CDR1 is SEHNR and CDR2 is FQNEAQ (reference sequence). J lost 5 bases, V lost 4 bases, and 3 bases had no gene match. The CDR3 coding sequence is TGTGCCAGCAGCTCGGGACAGGCAACCGGGGAGCTGTTTTTT. This gives the protein CASSSGQATGELFF.

V usage is TRBV21-1 and J usage is TRBJ2-5; the table's D call, TRBD2, was not checked against the DNA. TRBV21-1 is a documented pseudogene. The CDR3 extends over 17 amino acids. CDR3 in amino acids: CASSNLCEAGNEETQYF. The CDR3 DNA reads as TGTGCCAGCAGCAACCTCTGCGAGGCCGGGAATGAAGAGACCCAGTACTTC.

The rearrangement uses TRBV10-3 and TRBJ1-2, with D perhaps TRBD1 (6 bases). The germline gives CDR1 ENHRY, CDR2 SYGVKD. Trimming removed 6 bases at V and 1 base at J, with 21 bases between. This CDR3 contains 17 residues. This chain's CDR3 is CAISDLGGSHFNYGYTF. CDR3 nucleotide sequence: TGTGCCATCAGCGATCTAGGGGGTTCTCATTTTAACTATGGCTACACCTTC.

The J gene is TRBJ1-1, the V gene TRBV30; perhaps TRBD1 as D (5 bases). Germline CDR1 reads GTSNPN; CDR2 reads SVGIG (reference sequence). V was shortened by 2 bases and J by 5 bases, with 18 bases between the two germline ends. There are 15 residues in the CDR3. The CDR3 sequence is CAWSNSGAGGTEAFF. The DNA of the CDR3 is TGTGCCTGGAGTAACTCGGGTGCGGGGGGGACTGAAGCTTTCTTT. Complete variable domain (other parts from reference TRBV30 and TRBJ1-1): SQTIHQWPATLVQPVGSPLSLECTVEGTSNPNLYWYRQAAGRGLQLLFYSVGIGQISSEVPQNLSASRPQDRQFILSSKKLLLSDSGFYLCAWSNSGAGGTEAFFGQGTRLTVV.

This chain connects TRBV11-3 to TRBJ2-5; D may be TRBD1 (5 bases). The CDR3 spans 13 residues. The germline CDR1 and CDR2 sequences are SGHNT and YENEEA. Trimming removed 8 bases at V and 2 bases at J, with 12 bases between. CDR3 in DNA: TGTGCCAGCTCCCCCAGGGCACAAGAGACCCAGTACTTC. Translating gives CASSPRAQETQYF. The full variable domain, in which reference TRBV11-3 and TRBJ2-5 provide the parts outside the CDR3, is EAGVVQSPRYKIIEKKQPVAFWCNPISGHNTLYWYLQNLGQGPELLIRYENEEAVDDSQLPKDRFSAERLKGVDSTLKIQPAELGDSAVYLCASSPRAQETQYFGPGTRLLVL.

This clone was detected only a few times. The chain links TRBV7-6 to TRBJ1-5; D is perhaps TRBD1 (5 bases). Germline loops: CDR1 SGHVS, CDR2 FNYEAQ. The ends were cut back, 1 base at V and 2 bases at J, with 12 bases in the middle. The CDR3 runs to 16 residues. CDR3 in DNA: TGTGCCAGCAGCTTAGTGGAGGGGAAGGGCAATCAGCCCCAGCATTTT. This gives the protein CASSLVEGKGNQPQHF.

This rearrangement joins TRBV28 to TRBJ2-3, with no clear D. Germline CDR1 is MDHEN and CDR2 is SYDVKM. The CDR3 has 12 amino acids. Trimming left V 5 bases short and J 3 bases short, with 6 bases between. The CDR3 region is CASSPQTDTQYF. CDR3 sequence (DNA): TGTGCCAGCAGTCCCCAGACAGATACGCAGTATTTT.